This is a list of T cell receptor beta chains from one sample in a study of T cell repertoires in cytomegalovirus infection. No antigens are known for them. TCRdb re-called the reads through MiXCR, storing one row per CDR3 protein. The table records approximately 990,000 distinct CDR3 sequences, around 30% of them present only once. Sequencing used cultured CD8+ T cells from PBMCs, obtained from culture after CMV antigen stimulation. The receptors stem from a human donor in good health (CMV status not recorded). Some clones in this sample may be carry-over from other donors' samples. Each CDR3 is given with its conserved first and last residue. A D gene is named only where the DNA matches it firmly. Rows give clone size only sometimes, using once, few, many, or a class for an expanded clone.

d_gene	v_gene	abundance	j_gene	CDR3aa	CDR3nt
TRBD1	TRBV6-5	few	TRBJ2-4	CASSSRGRGKNIQYF	TGTGCCAGCAGTTCCAGGGGGCGAGGCAAAAACATTCAGTACTTC
.	TRBV6-1	.	TRBJ1-1	CASSERAGSVNTEAFF	TGTGCCAGCAGTGAAAGAGCAGGGTCGGTGAACACTGAAGCTTTCTTT
.	TRBV15	.	TRBJ2-2	CATSRDRWRTTGELFF	TGTGCCACCAGCAGAGATCGATGGCGAACCACCGGGGAGCTGTTTTTT
.	TRBV19	.	TRBJ2-3	CASSMIGIFTDTQYF	TGTGCCAGTAGTATGATCGGAATATTCACAGATACGCAGTATTTT
.	TRBV19	few	TRBJ2-1	CASSIIPNNEQFF	TGTGCCAGTAGTATAATCCCCAACAATGAGCAGTTCTTC
.	TRBV5-4	.	TRBJ1-1	CASSSSGRGTEAFF	TGTGCCAGCAGCTCGAGCGGACGGGGGACTGAAGCTTTCTTT
TRBD2	TRBV12-5	few	TRBJ2-1	CASGFSSGGANLYNEQFF	TGTGCTAGTGGTTTCTCTAGCGGGGGGGCGAATTTGTACAATGAGCAGTTCTTC
.	TRBV14	.	TRBJ1-5	CASSQGGPFDNQPQHF	TGTGCCAGCAGCCAAGGGGGGCCATTCGACAATCAGCCCCAGCATTTT
.	TRBV5-4	.	TRBJ1-2	CATPDRNYGYTF	TGTGCCACCCCAGACCGGAACTATGGCTACACCTTC
.	TRBV20-1	.	TRBJ2-2	CSAPSGQRTGELFF	TGCAGTGCCCCCTCTGGACAGCGCACCGGGGAGCTGTTTTTT
.	TRBV20-1	once	TRBJ2-2	CSARTDTGELLF	TGCAGTGCTAGAACAGACACCGGGGAGCTGTTGTTT
TRBD1	TRBV19	.	TRBJ2-2	CASSSGQAPGELFF	TGTGCCAGTAGTTCCGGACAGGCCCCCGGGGAGCTGTTTTTT
.	TRBV10-3	many	TRBJ2-5	CAISERRYQETQYF	TGTGCCATCAGTGAACGGAGGTACCAAGAGACCCAGTACTTC
.	TRBV12-3/TRBV12-4	few	TRBJ2-3	CASRTLLSGHTDTQYF	TGTGCCAGCAGGACCCTACTTAGCGGACACACAGATACGCAGTATTTT
.	TRBV29-1	.	TRBJ2-1	CSVAGTFPYNEQFF	TGCAGCGTTGCCGGGACATTCCCTTACAATGAGCAGTTCTTC
TRBD2	TRBV3-1	.	TRBJ2-7	CASSQGGLADEQYF	TGTGCCAGCAGCCAGGGGGGACTAGCGGATGAGCAGTACTTC
.	TRBV19	.	TRBJ1-5	CASKEGDAGNQPQHF	TGTGCCAGTAAAGAGGGGGATGCGGGCAATCAGCCCCAGCATTTT
.	TRBV7-6	few	TRBJ2-4	CASSPLTERDIQYF	TGTGCCAGCAGCCCTCTGACAGAGAGGGACATTCAGTACTTC
.	TRBV24-1	large	TRBJ1-2	CATSGPLDYGYTF	TGTGCCACCAGTGGTCCGCTTGACTATGGCTACACCTTC
.	TRBV19	.	TRBJ1-1	CASSIFNTEAFF	TGTGCCAGTAGTATATTTAACACTGAAGCTTTCTTT
.	TRBV6-5	few	TRBJ1-5	CASSFNQINQPQHF	TGTGCCAGCAGTTTTAATCAGATCAATCAGCCCCAGCATTTT
.	TRBV20-1	.	TRBJ1-5	CSARGRGRLSNQPQHF	TGCAGTGCTAGAGGTCGAGGCAGACTTAGCAATCAGCCCCAGCATTTT
.	TRBV10-3	few	TRBJ2-7	CAISWDINFYEQYF	TGTGCCATCAGTTGGGACATTAACTTCTACGAGCAGTACTTC
.	TRBV7-9	.	TRBJ2-5	CASSLSDWGQETQYF	TGTGCCAGCAGCTTATCCGATTGGGGGCAAGAGACCCAGTACTTC
.	TRBV3-1	.	TRBJ2-5	CASSPTIWTQETQYF	TGTGCCAGCAGTCCGACCATTTGGACCCAAGAGACCCAGTACTTC
.	TRBV12-3/TRBV12-4	.	TRBJ2-3	CASRDLDTQYF	TGTGCCAGCAGGGATCTAGATACGCAGTATTTT
.	TRBV19	.	TRBJ1-4	CASSIGPGAGGNEKLFF	TGTGCCAGTAGTATCGGACCGGGGGCAGGCGGTAATGAAAAACTGTTTTTT
TRBD2	TRBV7-8	many	TRBJ2-1	CASSPELAGGLHEQFF	TGTGCCAGCAGCCCAGAACTAGCGGGGGGGCTTCACGAGCAGTTCTTC
.	TRBV7-9	few	TRBJ2-1	CASSPTGTGPNEQFF	TGTGCCAGCAGTCCCACAGGAACCGGGCCCAATGAGCAGTTCTTC
.	TRBV5-1	.	TRBJ1-2	CASRAGGGEGYTF	TGCGCCAGCAGGGCCGGGGGGGGCGAGGGCTACACCTTC
.	TRBV5-6	.	TRBJ2-1	CASSSSDLGFGGSSYNEQFF	TGTGCCAGCAGCTCCTCTGATTTGGGCTTCGGTGGCAGCTCCTACAATGAGCAGTTCTTC
TRBD1	TRBV27	.	TRBJ1-2	CASSLALRTGNYGYTF	TGTGCCAGCAGTTTAGCCCTACGGACAGGGAACTATGGCTACACCTTC
.	TRBV7-9	.	TRBJ1-1	CASSLPRVLDTEAFF	TGTGCCAGCAGCTTACCCAGGGTCTTGGACACTGAAGCTTTCTTT
TRBD2	TRBV7-6	many	TRBJ2-3	CASSLVGLAGGHGFADTQYF	TGTGCCAGCAGCTTAGTGGGACTAGCGGGGGGGCACGGCTTCGCAGATACGCAGTATTTT
TRBD1	TRBV19	.	TRBJ1-5	CASSIVTGPQPQHF	TGTGCCAGTAGTATAGTGACAGGGCCTCAGCCCCAGCATTTT
.	TRBV6-5	.	TRBJ2-7	CASSRPAGEQYF	TGTGCCAGCAGTCGTCCTGCTGGGGAGCAGTACTTC
TRBD1	TRBV15	.	TRBJ1-2	CATSSDREGGYTF	TGTGCCACCAGCAGTGACAGGGAAGGAGGCTACACCTTC